The 17 T cell receptor beta chains below all came from one sample that was sequenced in a study of blood T cell repertoires in COVID-19. Sequenced by immunoSEQ multiplex PCR; TCRdb stores in-frame clones only, minus some. This table holds fewer than 300,000 clones, 82% found once. Sequenced: peripheral blood. These receptors were collected from a woman aged 18-30 years with acute or convalescent COVID-19.

The chain employs TRBV3-1 (or the pseudogene TRBV3-2) and TRBJ2-7; no clear D. CDR3 length: 15 amino acids. Germline V gene data show CDR1 as LGHDT and CDR2 as YNNKEL (reference sequence). The V and J ends lost 1 base and 3 bases respectively, with 13 bases between them. The CDR3 nucleotides are TGTGCCAGCAGCCAAGGTAGGAAGACTTTCTACGAGCAGTACTTC. This codes for CASSQGRKTFYEQYF.

This chain connects TRBV11-3 to TRBJ2-1; 7 positions match TRBD2. With V trimmed by 3 bases and J by 8 bases, 4 bases remained unmatched. In germline, CDR1 is SGHNT, CDR2 YENEEA. The CDR3 spans 13 residues. CDR3 region: CASSFGAGDEQFF. For the CDR3, the DNA is TGTGCCAGCAGCTTTGGTGCGGGAGATGAGCAGTTCTTC.

This clone has only a few counts. This chain connects TRBV13 to TRBJ2-7; tentatively, D is TRBD2 (6 bases). Germline assignment: CDR1 PRHDT and CDR2 FYEKMQ (reference sequence). The V end lost 1 base, the J end lost 2 bases, and 15 bases lay between the germline ends. The CDR3 is 16 amino acids. The CDR3 DNA follows: TGTGCCAGCAGCTTAGAGGGTAGCGGTAACCCCTACGAGCAGTACTTC. It is translated as CASSLEGSGNPYEQYF.

The rearrangement joins TRBV18 to TRBJ1-5; 9 bases match TRBD1. Looked up from germline, CDR1 is KGHSH and CDR2 is LQKENI. J lost 2 bases, V lost 0 bases, and 2 bases had no gene match. CDR3 size: 16 residues. CDR3 coding DNA: TGTGCCAGCTCACCACCGGGACAGGGAGGCAATCAGCCCCAGCATTTT. Translating it yields CASSPPGQGGNQPQHF.

V usage is TRBV5-1 and J usage is TRBJ1-2; 7 bases are shared with TRBD1. The germline V gene encodes CDR1 SGHRS and CDR2 YFSETQ. The CDR3 length is 14 residues. J lost 6 bases, V lost 7 bases, and 12 bases had no gene match. This chain's CDR3 is CASRRTGTDNGYTF. Written as DNA, the CDR3 is TGCGCCAGCCGAAGAACCGGGACAGATAATGGCTACACCTTC. Combining the CDR3 with reference TRBV5-1 and TRBJ1-2 gives the whole variable domain KAGVTQTPRYLIKTRGQQVTLSCSPISGHRSVSWYQQTPGQGLQFLFEYFSETQRNKGNFPGRFSGRQFSNSRSEMNVSTLELGDSALYLCASRRTGTDNGYTFGSGTRLTVV.

The chain carries TRBV5-8 and TRBJ2-7; D is perhaps TRBD1 (5 bases). The V end was cut by 6 bases, the J end by 3 bases, with 10 bases between. CDR1 is SGHTS, CDR2 YDEGEE, per germline. The CDR3 contains 12 residues. CDR3 nucleotides: TGTGCCAGCAACGGACACTACTACGAGCAGTACTTC. Translation: CASNGHYYEQYF.

The genes are TRBV11-2 and TRBJ2-5; 9 bases align to TRBD1. Looked up from germline, CDR1 is SGHAT and CDR2 is FQNNGV. CDR3 length: 16 residues. The V and J ends lost 5 bases and 3 bases, in that order; junction bases with no gene match: 10. Here the CDR3 reads CASSPRTGVVKETQYF. For the CDR3, the DNA is TGTGCCAGCAGCCCAAGGACAGGGGTGGTTAAAGAGACCCAGTACTTC.

V usage is TRBV2 and J usage is TRBJ2-7; TRBD2 aligns across 13 bases. J gave up 6 bases and V 8 bases, and 16 bases lay outside the gene matches. CDR3 length equals 17 residues. From germline, CDR1 is SNHLY and CDR2 FYNNEI. The CDR3 nucleotides are TGTGCCAGCTTCAGGACTAGCGGGAGACTAACTCCCTCCGAGCAGTACTTC. As protein: CASFRTSGRLTPSEQYF.

This clone has more than one count but fewer than ten. This sequence joins TRBV6-5 and TRBJ1-2, with D perhaps matching TRBD1 (6 bases). Germline V gene data show CDR1 as MNHEY and CDR2 as SVGAGI. The V end was cut by 0 bases, the J end by 4 bases, with 9 bases between. This CDR3 comprises 14 residues. The CDR3 sequence is CASSYSRQAYGYTF. CDR3 bases: TGTGCCAGCAGTTACTCGAGACAGGCCTATGGCTACACCTTC.

The chain couples TRBV4-3 to TRBJ1-2; TRBD1 agrees at 7 bases. Trimming removed 0 bases from V and 6 bases from J; junction bases left unmatched: 1. The V gene's germline CDR1 is LGHNA and CDR2 YSLEER. The CDR3 length is 13 residues. CDR3 protein: CASSQETGHGYTF. For the CDR3, the DNA is TGCGCCAGCAGCCAAGAGACAGGGCATGGCTACACCTTC.

The chain joins TRBV5-1 to TRBJ2-7; 9 positions agree with TRBD2. This CDR3 contains 18 residues. Per germline, CDR1 SGHRS and CDR2 YFSETQ. V trimming: 0 bases; J trimming: 1 base; junction bases outside the gene matches: 11. The CDR3 is CASSLAHPTSGPSYEQYF. The DNA for the CDR3 is TGCGCCAGCAGCTTGGCCCACCCGACTAGCGGCCCGTCCTACGAGCAGTACTTC.

V gene TRBV7-9 combines with J gene TRBJ1-2; TRBD1 matches at 7 bases. V was clipped by 5 bases and J by 5 bases; unmatched bases: 5. The CDR3 runs to 13 residues. Germline CDR1 SEHNR, CDR2 FQNEAQ (reference sequence). CDR3 loop: CASSPQTGYGYTF. CDR3 nucleotides: TGTGCCAGCAGCCCCCAGACAGGGTATGGCTACACCTTC.

The chain is built from TRBV7-9 and TRBJ1-1; 7 bases are a match to TRBD1. The CDR3 spans 13 residues. CDR1 is SEHNR, CDR2 FQNEAQ, per germline (reference sequence). V was pared by 5 bases and J by 3 bases, with 3 bases of the junction left unmatched. CDR3 region: CASSLTGDTEAFF. In DNA, the CDR3 is TGTGCCAGCAGCCTTACAGGGGACACTGAAGCTTTCTTT.

This clone appeared a single time. The chain combines TRBV19 with TRBJ2-1, with 9 nucleotides matching TRBD2. The germline V gene has CDR1 LNHDA and CDR2 SQIVND (reference sequence). The CDR3 covers 15 residues. V lost 4 bases and J lost 2; bases outside the gene matches: 3. Written as DNA, the CDR3 is TGTGCCAGTAGTAGCAAGCGGGAGGCCTACAATGAGCAGTTCTTC. Amino acids: CASSSKREAYNEQFF.

This chain uses TRBV14 with TRBJ1-2; D is possibly TRBD1 (6 bases). V lost 7 bases and J 3 bases, leaving 18 bases between the germline ends. CDR1 SGHDN and CDR2 FVKESK come from the germline V gene. The CDR3 runs to 15 residues. CDR3 DNA sequence: TGTGCCAGCACCAAGCAGAGGGGACAACACTATGGCTACACCTTC. This gives the protein CASTKQRGQHYGYTF.

This clone came up a few times. The chain recombines TRBV25-1 with TRBJ2-2; D not certain. The germline V and J ends were trimmed by 10 bases and 5 bases, with 8 bases remaining between them. CDR1 MGHDK and CDR2 SYGVNS come from the germline V gene. The CDR3 totals 11 residues. The CDR3 is CATRVTGELFF. Here the CDR3 DNA reads TGTGCCACCCGGGTGACCGGGGAGCTGTTTTTT.

V usage is TRBV27 and J usage is TRBJ2-3, with TRBD1 identical over 9 bases. The CDR3 sequence is 15 residues long. With 7 bases clipped from V and 2 bases from J, the junction kept 7 bases outside the gene matches. The germline CDR1 and CDR2 sequences are MNHEY and SMNVEV (reference sequence). The CDR3 region is CASIWTGADTDTQYF. The CDR3 DNA reads as TGTGCCAGCATATGGACAGGGGCCGACACAGATACGCAGTATTTT.